These T cell receptor beta chains were read from a single sample in a study of blood T cells in healthy people across ages. TCRdb recomputed calls from the 5' RACE reads with MiXCR, one row per CDR3 protein. The sample lists 780,000 or so distinct CDR3 sequences, roughly 50% occurring once. Sequencing used blood. Receptor source: an older man in good health. CDR3s include the opening cysteine and the closing phenylalanine or tryptophan. A D gene is named only where the DNA matches it firmly. Size tells how often a clone was seen (once, few, many) or the class of an expanded clone, and some rows leave it out.

J,D,V,size,CDR3,DNA
TRBJ2-1,-,TRBV9,-,CASSVSSTSYNEQFF,TGTGCCAGCAGCGTATCTAGTACCTCCTACAATGAGCAGTTCTTC
TRBJ2-4,TRBD1,TRBV29-1,-,CSVEGQGIAKNSQYF,TGCAGCGTAGAGGGACAGGGAATAGCCAAAAACAGTCAGTACTTC
TRBJ2-7,-,TRBV28,-,CASSVGGFYEQYF,TGTGCCAGCAGCGTAGGAGGGTTCTACGAGCAGTACTTC
TRBJ2-5,TRBD1,TRBV6-1,-,CASSLSTGVASQYF,TGTGCCAGCAGTCTATCGACAGGGGTTGCTTCCCAGTACTTC
TRBJ1-2,TRBD1,TRBV6-1,-,CASSGLTGGLFHGYTF,TGTGCCAGCAGTGGCTTGACAGGGGGCCTCTTTCATGGCTACACCTTC
TRBJ1-2,-,TRBV28,-,CASRPPWGNYGYTF,TGTGCCAGCAGGCCCCCTTGGGGGAACTATGGCTACACCTTC
TRBJ2-7,TRBD2,TRBV20-1,-,CSARDQTSGSYEQYF,TGCAGTGCTAGAGATCAAACTAGCGGGAGTTACGAGCAGTACTTC
TRBJ2-1,-,TRBV7-9,-,CASSLAVSYNEQFF,TGTGCCAGCAGCTTAGCGGTATCCTACAATGAGCAGTTCTTC
TRBJ2-2,-,TRBV20-1,few,CSARDPGRTGELFF,TGCAGTGCTAGAGATCCAGGGCGTACCGGGGAGCTGTTTTTT
TRBJ2-7,TRBD1,TRBV10-3,-,CAISEPTGINYEQYF,TGTGCCATCAGTGAGCCGACAGGGATTAACTACGAGCAGTACTTC
TRBJ2-5,TRBD2,TRBV20-1,many,CSALRTSGNQETQYF,TGCAGTGCTTTAAGGACTAGCGGGAACCAAGAGACCCAGTACTTC
TRBJ2-7,-,TRBV29-1,few,CSVEEDGGPTEQYF,TGCAGCGTTGAAGAGGACGGAGGGCCTACGGAGCAGTACTTC
TRBJ2-3,TRBD2,TRBV7-2,few,CASSLAPGGLAGDRYAYF,TGTGCCAGCAGCTTAGCCCCAGGGGGACTAGCGGGAGACAGATACGCGTATTTT
TRBJ2-1,TRBD2,TRBV4-1,-,CASSPRLAQSSYNEQFF,TGCGCCAGCAGCCCACGACTAGCTCAGAGCTCCTACAATGAGCAGTTCTTC
TRBJ2-7,-,TRBV29-1,-,CSVGTTGTSEQYF,TGCAGCGTGGGTACGACAGGGACTAGCGAGCAGTACTTC
TRBJ1-2,-,TRBV12-3/TRBV12-4,-,CASSSDWVSYGYTF,TGTGCCAGCAGTTCTGACTGGGTGAGCTATGGCTACACCTTC
TRBJ2-1,TRBD2,TRBV2,-,CASSDVVLAGGNLNEQFF,TGTGCCAGCAGTGACGTTGTACTAGCGGGAGGCAACCTGAATGAGCAGTTCTTC
TRBJ1-2,-,TRBV20-1,few,CSARSVGANYGYTF,TGCAGTGCTAGATCAGTTGGAGCTAACTATGGCTACACCTTC
TRBJ1-1,-,TRBV29-1,few,CSVPQGRGAEAFF,TGCAGCGTTCCACAGGGCCGGGGGGCTGAAGCTTTCTTT